This TCR beta chain was retrieved from a study of T cells in Graves' hyperthyroidism and ophthalmopathy. Amplification yielded TCR beta CDR3 regions, with RNA transcripts as the source. The HTBI primer set served for first-round RT-PCR of the TCR CDR3. TCRdb analysed the multiplex PCR reads with MiXCR anew, one entry per CDR3 protein. The repertoire holds a few hundred thousand distinct CDR3 sequences, 20% to 25% seen once, with around 67% in the top ten. This CDR3 has 13 amino acids. Germline V lookup: CDR1 MNHEY, CDR2 SVGEGT. V was shortened by 5 bases and J by 1 base, with 8 bases between the two germline ends.

The chain couples TRBV6-2 or TRBV6-3 to TRBJ1-1; D remains ambiguous. This clonotype was obtained from a man aged 50 or older with Graves' hyperthyroidism. Specimen: blood. CDR3 sequence: CASSITKNTEAFF. The CDR3 nucleotides read TGTGCCAGCAGTATTACAAAGAACACTGAAGCTTTCTTT.